These T cell receptor beta chains were read from a single sample in a study of cytomegalovirus exposure and HLA in healthy donors. Libraries were prepared by immunoSEQ multiplex PCR; TCRdb keeps only in-frame clonotypes and omits some of them. Of tens of thousands of clones detected, about 78% appear once; the ten largest clones hold less than 9.5%. Material for sequencing was PBMCs. The receptors derive from a woman aged 40 to 49 in good health and CMV-seropositive. The CDR3 runs from the conserved cysteine through the conserved F or W. D genes are given only for firm matches. Size is stated for part of the rows, as once, few or many counts, or as a class when the clone is expanded.

TRBV7-2,NA,NA,TRBJ1-2,CASSLALGLQTNYGYTF,TGTGCCAGCAGCTTAGCCCTGGGACTCCAGACTAACTATGGCTACACCTTC
TRBV28,NA,NA,TRBJ1-1,CASRLVNTEAFF,TGTGCCAGCAGGCTAGTGAACACTGAAGCTTTCTTT
TRBV6-5,NA,NA,TRBJ1-5,CATSKQVSNQPQHF,TGTGCCACCTCGAAACAGGTTTCCAATCAGCCCCAGCATTTT
TRBV10-3,NA,TRBD1,TRBJ2-1,CAISEGGGTGGSYNEQFF,TGTGCCATCAGTGAGGGGGGTGGGACAGGGGGCTCCTACAATGAGCAGTTCTTC
TRBV19,NA,NA,TRBJ1-3,CASSTMTGPTSGNTIYF,TGTGCCAGTAGTACGATGACAGGCCCGACCTCTGGAAACACCATATATTTT
TRBV4-3,NA,NA,TRBJ2-3,CASSQDPRGDTQYF,TGCGCCAGCAGCCAAGATCCCCGGGGAGATACGCAGTATTTT
TRBV7-3,once,TRBD2,TRBJ2-5,CASSLTGGFSETQYF,TGTGCCAGCAGCTTAACGGGAGGGTTCTCGGAGACCCAGTACTTC
TRBV11-3,NA,NA,TRBJ2-2,CASSLLGGTGELFF,TGTGCCAGCAGCTTACTCGGGGGCACCGGGGAGCTGTTTTTT
TRBV12-5,NA,TRBD1,TRBJ1-5,CASGLRQGAGGQPQHF,TGTGCTAGTGGTTTGCGACAGGGGGCCGGCGGGCAGCCCCAGCATTTT
TRBV11-2,NA,NA,TRBJ2-7,CASSLVAARSSYEQYF,TGTGCCAGCAGCTTAGTAGCGGCCAGGAGCTCCTACGAGCAGTACTTC
TRBV6-5,NA,TRBD1,TRBJ1-4,CASRAYTGQDEKLFF,TGTGCCAGCAGAGCCTACACGGGACAGGATGAAAAACTGTTTTTT
TRBV11-3,NA,NA,TRBJ2-7,CASSLSRDYEQYF,TGTGCCAGCAGCCTCTCCCGGGACTACGAGCAGTACTTC
TRBV19,few,NA,TRBJ1-5,CASTPPGLGIDQPQHF,TGTGCCAGTACCCCCCCGGGACTTGGGATCGATCAGCCCCAGCATTTT
TRBV27,NA,TRBD1,TRBJ2-7,CASSLSAGTGIVGEQYF,TGTGCCAGCAGTTTATCAGCCGGGACAGGGATCGTGGGCGAGCAGTACTTC
TRBV5-4,NA,TRBD2,TRBJ2-7,CASSLEERGVYEQYF,TGTGCCAGCAGCTTGGAAGAGCGGGGGGTCTACGAGCAGTACTTC
TRBV30,NA,TRBD2,TRBJ2-2,CASDALAGRTGELFF,TGTGCCAGCGACGCCCTAGCGGGGCGAACCGGGGAGCTGTTTTTT
TRBV28,once,NA,TRBJ1-5,CASSLPSNQPQHF,TGTGCCAGCAGTCTTCCCTCTAATCAGCCCCAGCATTTT
TRBV5-1,NA,TRBD2,TRBJ2-3,CASSTSGGARDTQYF,TGCGCCAGCTCGACTAGCGGGGGGGCTAGAGATACGCAGTATTTT
TRBV7-9,NA,NA,TRBJ2-7,CSSSSTGIRAEHEQYF,TGTTCCAGCAGCTCGACCGGGATTAGAGCCGAACACGAGCAGTACTTC
TRBV5-1,NA,NA,TRBJ2-7,CASSLRPGYEQYF,TGCGCCAGCAGCTTGCGGCCGGGATACGAGCAGTACTTC
TRBV5-1,NA,NA,TRBJ1-1,CASSFRRDQNTEAFF,TGCGCCAGCAGCTTCAGGCGGGATCAGAACACTGAAGCTTTCTTT
TRBV28,NA,TRBD1,TRBJ1-2,CASRTGQVGYTF,TGTGCCAGCAGAACGGGACAGGTGGGCTACACCTTC
TRBV6-5,NA,TRBD1,TRBJ1-5,CASRMGQGAGQPQHF,TGTGCCAGCAGGATGGGACAGGGGGCTGGTCAGCCCCAGCATTTT
TRBV19,NA,NA,TRBJ2-2,CASTFTGELFF,TGTGCCAGTACCTTCACCGGGGAGCTGTTTTTT
TRBV18,NA,NA,TRBJ1-1,CASSRDIGTEAFF,TGTGCCAGCTCGCGTGACATCGGCACTGAAGCTTTCTTT
TRBV30,NA,NA,TRBJ1-1,CAWDDGTYISEAFF,TGTGCCTGGGATGACGGGACATATATTTCTGAAGCTTTCTTT
TRBV25-1,NA,NA,TRBJ2-1,CASSEYLSFGQRGNEQFF,TGTGCCAGCAGTGAATATCTATCTTTTGGCCAAAGGGGCAATGAGCAGTTCTTC